Described below is a single T cell receptor (beta chain) sequence and its context. Its target is not known. CD45RA-negative memory and CD45RA+ naive subsets were split from the CD4+ cells. This sample is drawn from a study of shared clonotypes between healthy human individuals. About the research overall: The cohort comprised two women and a few men. Their ages spanned 18 to 49 years. Study conclusions and caveats: Sampling included only blood; tissue repertoires likely differ. Larger estimated richness was generally seen in naive subsets than in memory subsets.

Data came from immunoSEQ multiplex PCR; TCRdb stores just in-frame clones and leaves some out. The table lists a few hundred thousand clones, more than 95% of them singletons. The V gene's germline CDR1 is SGHVS and CDR2 FQNEAQ. The V end was cut by 4 bases, the J end by 8 bases, with 21 bases between. This CDR3 spans 16 amino acids. Sequenced sample: naive CD4+ T cells sorted from blood. The subset is: CD45RA+ positively selected. The sequence came from a woman aged 25 to 45 in good health. The V call is TRBV7-8, the J call TRBJ2-1; D is tentatively TRBD1 or TRBD2 (6 bases each). The CDR3 DNA is TGTGCCAGCAGCTCTAACGACAGGAGGGAATCGGATGAGCAGTTCTTC. Translated, it gives CASSSNDRRESDEQFF.